The 9 T cell receptor beta chains presented below share a single source sample, sequenced in a study of T-cell memory formation after mild COVID-19. TCRdb reprocessed the 5' RACE reads via MiXCR and lists one record per CDR3 protein. Here the sample spans some 600,000 distinct CDR3 sequences, around 15% being singletons. Sequencing was performed on PBMCs or a T cell subset sorted from them (not recorded which). The receptors originated from an adult woman who had mild COVID-19 (a few samples of this study predate the infection). Cell type and time point are not known.

The chain joins TRBV5-4 to TRBJ1-2; no firm D call. CDR3 length: 16 residues. Deletions cut 4 bases from V and 0 bases from J, with 16 bases between. Germline CDR1 reads SGHNT; CDR2 reads YYREEE (reference sequence). The CDR3 DNA follows: TGTGCCAGCAGCCCATCGGCAGGCCCATCTAACTATGGCTACACCTTC. Residues: CASSPSAGPSNYGYTF.

This clonotype was recorded only once. CDR3 nucleotide sequence: TGTGCAAGTCGCTTAGTAACAGTGAGGGGCTATGGCTACACCTTC. Translating it yields CASRLVTVRGYGYTF. V usage is TRBV12-2 and J usage is TRBJ1-2; no check of the table's D call, TRBD1, against the DNA was made. TRBV12-2 is a recognized pseudogene. This CDR3 has 15 residues.

Worth noting for this clonotype: One end of the junction fails to match germline, which may point to a read error. The rearrangement links TRBV30 to TRBJ1-3, with D hard to call. Per the germline V gene, CDR1 is GTSNPN and CDR2 is SVGIG (reference sequence). The length of the CDR3 is 13 residues. CDR3 protein: CAWNGLMGSTIYF. The CDR3 DNA reads TGTGCCTGGAACGGGTTAATGGGAAGCACCATATATTTT.

This clonotype was picked up many times. The chain carries TRBV5-1 and TRBJ1-1; D is unresolved. The ends were cut back, 2 bases at V and 2 bases at J, with 10 bases in the middle. CDR1 and CDR2 (germline): SGHRS, YFSETQ. This CDR3 is built from 14 residues. The CDR3 here is CASSLGPSNTEAFF. Written as DNA, the CDR3 is TGCGCCAGCAGCTTAGGACCCAGCAACACTGAAGCTTTCTTT.

V gene TRBV7-9 combines with J gene TRBJ2-7; perhaps TRBD1 as D (6 bases). CDR3 size: 18 residues. V lost 2 bases and J lost 3, with 23 bases in between. Per the germline V gene, CDR1 is SEHNR and CDR2 is FQNEAQ (reference sequence). CDR3 nucleotides: TGTGCCAGCAGCTTAAGGGACCCACAGGGCATAGGGGACTACGAGCAGTACTTC. Encoded protein: CASSLRDPQGIGDYEQYF.

The rearrangement uses TRBV27 and TRBJ1-1, with TRBD1 matching 10 bases. The J segment lost 5 bases and the V segment lost 5 bases, leaving 5 bases of the junction unmatched. The CDR3 runs 14 residues. CDR1 is MNHEY and CDR2 is SMNVEV in the germline V gene (reference sequence). The CDR3 DNA follows: TGTGCCAGCAGTGACAGGGGGCGTCGGACTGAAGCTTTCTTT. Its protein is CASSDRGRRTEAFF.

With regard to this clonotype: The junction and the germline gene differ at one end; a read error may be behind it. This chain links TRBV2 with TRBJ2-5, with TRBD1 matching over 7 bases. This CDR3 is built from 15 residues. Germline CDR1 reads SNHLY; CDR2 reads FYNNEI. This CDR3 reads CAGSANRGGRKTQYF. The CDR3 bases are TGTGCCGGCAGCGCGAACAGGGGCGGTCGGAAGACCCAGTACTTC. Full variable domain (outside the CDR3, taken from reference TRBV2 and TRBJ2-5): EPEVTQTPSHQVTQMGQEVILRCVPISNHLYFYWYRQILGQKVEFLVSFYNNEISEKSEIFDDQFSVERPDGSNFTLKIRSTKLEDSAMYFCAGSANRGGRKTQYFGPGTRLLVL.

The chain links TRBV4-1 to TRBJ1-1; no definite D call. The germline V gene encodes CDR1 MGHRA and CDR2 YSYEKL. The CDR3 is made up of 17 amino acids. V gave up 1 base and J gave up 5 bases, with 20 bases separating them. CDR3 sequence (DNA): TGCGCCAGCAGCCAAGTCTTCTCGGCAGACCTGCGGACTGAAGCTTTCTTT. This gives the protein CASSQVFSADLRTEAFF.

This clonotype has only a few counts. The chain recombines TRBV7-9 with TRBJ2-5; 13 nucleotides match TRBD2. Germline V gives CDR1 SEHNR, CDR2 FQNEAQ (reference sequence). CDR3 length: 17 amino acids. The trim removed 4 bases at V and 2 bases at J, leaving 7 bases unmatched. The DNA of the CDR3 is TGTGCCAGCAGCTCGCGCAGACTAGCGGGAGGTCAAGAGACCCAGTACTTC. Translation: CASSSRRLAGGQETQYF.